The 9 T cell receptor beta chains below all came from one sample that was sequenced in a study of T cells in Graves' hyperthyroidism and ophthalmopathy. Researchers amplified the TCR beta CDR3 regions from RNA transcripts. A set of HTBI primers served as the primers for a first-round RT-PCR of the TCR CDR3. Using its own MiXCR run on the multiplex PCR reads, TCRdb lists one record per CDR3 protein. The sample contains around 500,000 distinct CDR3 sequences, over 13% of which appear only once. The specimen was blood. These receptors were collected from a woman between 18 and 29 years old with Graves' hyperthyroidism.

In this sample, this clonotype turned up many times. This chain connects TRBV3-1 to TRBJ1-5; possibly TRBD1 for D (5 bases). V shed 1 base and J shed 6 bases, with 13 bases lying between them. Germline CDR1 is LGHDT and CDR2 is YNNKEL (reference sequence). This CDR3 region has 15 residues. The CDR3 DNA sequence: TGTGCCAGCAGCCAAGGCAGGGAAGGTACTCAGCCCCAGCATTTT. Its translation: CASSQGREGTQPQHF. Combining the CDR3 with reference TRBV3-1 and TRBJ1-5 gives the whole variable domain DTAVSQTPKYLVTQMGNDKSIKCEQNLGHDTMYWYKQDSKKFLKIMFSYNNKELIINETVPNRFSPKSPDKAHLNLHINSLELGDSAVYFCASSQGREGTQPQHFGDGTRLSIL.

The CDR3 sequence: CASSDRTGGAGIQYF. In DNA, the CDR3 is TGTGCCAGCAGCGACCGGACAGGGGGCGCAGGCATTCAGTACTTC. The chain recombines TRBV2 with TRBJ2-4; 11 bases fit TRBD1. This CDR3 is 15 amino acids long. V was clipped by 6 bases and J by 9 bases; unmatched bases: 10. Germline CDR1 reads SNHLY; CDR2 reads FYNNEI.

This clonotype showed up just a few times. This may be a read error: a much more frequent sequence differs by one nucleotide. CDR3 amino acids: CASSRLAGETRYF. CDR3 sequence (DNA): TGTGCCAGCAGCCGGCTAGCGGGAGAGACCCGGTACTTC. The chain carries TRBV3-1 and TRBJ2-5; 10 bases align to TRBD2. Germline loops: CDR1 LGHDT, CDR2 YNNKEL (reference sequence). The CDR3 is made up of 13 amino acids.

The chain couples TRBV19 to TRBJ1-1; D is possibly TRBD1 (6 bases). The CDR3 consists of 13 residues. The ends were cut back, 10 bases at V and 4 bases at J, with 16 bases in the middle. CDR1 and CDR2 from the germline V gene are LNHDA and SQIVND (reference sequence). The chain's CDR3 is CATKPQGSTEAFF. CDR3 bases: TGTGCCACAAAACCTCAGGGGAGCACTGAAGCTTTCTTT.

This clonotype was observed many times. J is TRBJ1-2 and V is TRBV27; 8 bases fit TRBD1. This CDR3 is 14 amino acids long. Per germline, CDR1 MNHEY and CDR2 SMNVEV (reference sequence). With 4 bases clipped from V and 6 bases from J, the junction kept 7 bases outside the gene matches. The CDR3, as DNA: TGTGCCAGCAGTTCTTTACAGGGGGTTAATGGCTACACCTTC. Protein sequence: CASSSLQGVNGYTF.

This clonotype was counted many times. V gene TRBV28 combines with J gene TRBJ2-3; 8 bases match TRBD2. The germline CDR1 and CDR2 sequences are MDHEN and SYDVKM. V shed 9 bases and J 5 bases; nucleotides not matched to a gene: 7. This CDR3 region has 13 residues. The CDR3 region is CASRAGEVDTQYF. The CDR3 DNA sequence: TGTGCCAGTAGAGCGGGAGAGGTAGATACGCAGTATTTT.

This clonotype came up many times. CDR3 bases: TGTGCCAGCAGTCCTCTCGTGACAGGCAGACAAGAGACCCAGTACTTC. It encodes CASSPLVTGRQETQYF. The V gene is TRBV28, the J gene TRBJ2-5, with D tentatively TRBD1 (6 bases). From germline, CDR1 is MDHEN and CDR2 SYDVKM. V was cut by 5 bases and J by 2 bases, with 18 bases left in between. This CDR3 comprises 16 residues.

There are a few counts of this clonotype. Since a much larger clone is just one base distant, this may be a read error. The gene calls are TRBV11-1 and TRBJ2-7; D is possibly TRBD1 or TRBD2 (5 bases each). This CDR3 comprises 13 residues. Germline V gene lookup returns CDR1 SGHAT and CDR2 FQDESV (reference sequence). The DNA of the CDR3 is TGTGCCAGCGGGTTCGGGGCGATCTACGAGCAGTGCTTC. It specifies CASGFGAIYEQCF. The whole variable domain, remainder taken from reference TRBV11-1 and TRBJ2-7, is EAEVAQSPRYKITEKSQAVAFWCDPISGHATLYWYRQILGQGPELLVQFQDESVVDDSQLPKDRFSAERLKGVDSTLKIQPAELGDSAMYLCASGFGAIYEQCFGPGTRLTVT.

The sample holds many counts of this clonotype. V is TRBV5-1 and J is TRBJ1-1; TRBD1 matches at 10 bases. CDR1 and CDR2 (germline): SGHRS, YFSETQ. With V trimmed by 2 bases and J by 2 bases, 9 bases remained unmatched. This CDR3 region has 17 residues. CDR3 DNA sequence: TGCGCCAGCAGCTTATTTTCCGGGACAGGGGTTAACACTGAAGCTTTCTTT. It specifies CASSLFSGTGVNTEAFF. The whole variable domain, filled in from reference TRBV5-1 and TRBJ1-1, reads KAGVTQTPRYLIKTRGQQVTLSCSPISGHRSVSWYQQTPGQGLQFLFEYFSETQRNKGNFPGRFSGRQFSNSRSEMNVSTLELGDSALYLCASSLFSGTGVNTEAFFGQGTRLTVV.